Each of the 22 T cell receptor beta chains below was sequenced from the same sample in a study of shared clonotypes between healthy human individuals. The table came from immunoSEQ multiplex PCR; TCRdb's copy has only in-frame clones and leaves some out. The table includes approximately 1.9 million clones, 85% to 95% detected once. Positively selected for CCR7, the CD45RO-negative cells used as naive CD8 cells excluded terminally differentiated effector memory CD45RA+ cells. The specimen was naive CD8+ T cells from PBMCs. The receptors here all came from a man aged 18 to 35 in good health. Some clones in this sample may be carry-over from other donors' samples.

The chain joins TRBV5-6 to TRBJ1-2; D call uncertain. The CDR3 totals 16 residues. Germline V gene lookup returns CDR1 SGHDT and CDR2 YYEEEE. V was trimmed by 4 bases and J by 7 bases, leaving 23 bases between them. The CDR3 DNA reads as TGTGCCAGCAGCGATGTTGGTAGCGGGTCCGCAATTGGCTACACCTTC. It yields the protein CASSDVGSGSAIGYTF. Using reference TRBV5-6 and TRBJ1-2 for the parts outside the CDR3, the full variable domain is DAGVTQSPTHLIKTRGQQVTLRCSPKSGHDTVSWYQQALGQGPQFIFQYYEEEERQRGNFPDRFSGHQFPNYSSELNVNALLLGDSALYLCASSDVGSGSAIGYTFGSGTRLTVV.

J is TRBJ2-2 and V is TRBV27; weak D call: TRBD1 (5 bases). In germline, CDR1 is MNHEY, CDR2 SMNVEV (reference sequence). Trimming stripped 5 bases from V and 6 bases from J, with 10 bases between. The CDR3 is 13 amino acids. CDR3 sequence reads: CASSTRQSGELFF. The CDR3 nucleotides are TGTGCCAGCAGTACAAGACAGTCCGGGGAGCTGTTTTTT.

This clone came up a few times. The sample has other DNA sequences that encode this CDR3 too. The rearrangement uses TRBV27 and TRBJ1-5, with TRBD1 matching 7 bases. Trimming took 6 bases from V and 2 from J; bases not matched to a gene: 4. The CDR3 is made up of 14 amino acids. Looked up from germline, CDR1 is MNHEY and CDR2 is SMNVEV (reference sequence). The DNA for the CDR3 is TGTGCCAGCAGCTCCACAGGGGGCAATCAGCCCCAGCATTTT. It is translated as CASSSTGGNQPQHF.

This chain links TRBV2 with TRBJ2-3, with TRBD2 matching 12 bases. The germline CDR1 and CDR2 sequences are SNHLY and FYNNEI. CDR3 length: 17 residues. With 8 bases clipped from V and 0 bases from J, the junction kept 9 bases outside the gene matches. Here the CDR3 reads CASYGLAGILSTDTQYF. For the CDR3, the DNA is TGTGCCAGCTATGGACTAGCGGGAATACTTAGCACAGATACGCAGTATTTT.

The V and J genes are TRBV7-6 and TRBJ2-5; 7 bases map to TRBD1. Trimming removed 5 bases from V and 3 bases from J; junction bases left unmatched: 9. Germline V lookup: CDR1 SGHVS, CDR2 FNYEAQ. The CDR3 covers 15 residues. This CDR3 reads CASSHTPGQKETQYF. CDR3 nucleotides: TGTGCCAGCAGCCACACGCCGGGACAGAAAGAGACCCAGTACTTC.

CDR3 region: CASSSGQGRSPLHF. The CDR3 DNA reads as TGTGCCAGCAGTTCCGGACAGGGAAGGTCACCCCTCCACTTT. The chain is built from TRBV28 and TRBJ1-6; TRBD1 agrees at 8 bases. This CDR3 comprises 14 residues. J was trimmed by 10 bases and V by 4 bases; bases with no gene match: 6. Germline-derived CDR1 and CDR2 are MDHEN and SYDVKM.

This chain links TRBV27 with TRBJ1-5; D gene uncertain. Trimming took off 3 bases at V and 6 bases at J, with 9 bases between the two ends. This CDR3 has 13 amino acids. Per germline, CDR1 MNHEY and CDR2 SMNVEV (reference sequence). The CDR3 here is CASSFPVCQPQHF. The CDR3 DNA is TGTGCCAGCAGTTTCCCTGTATGTCAGCCCCAGCATTTT.

This clone was seen only once. The V gene is TRBV19, the J gene TRBJ1-1; D may be TRBD1 (5 bases). The V gene's germline CDR1 is LNHDA and CDR2 SQIVND (reference sequence). V was shortened by 5 bases and J by 0 bases, with 10 bases between the two germline ends. The CDR3 loop spans 14 amino acids. CDR3 in DNA: TGTGCCAGTAGTCAGGGATTTGTGAACACTGAAGCTTTCTTT. This sequence encodes CASSQGFVNTEAFF.

This chain connects TRBV27 to TRBJ1-1, with TRBD1 matching over 8 bases. Germline lookup yields CDR1 MNHEY and CDR2 SMNVEV (reference sequence). The CDR3 has 19 residues. Losses at the gene ends were 4 bases for V and 3 bases for J; bases not matched to a gene: 19. CDR3 DNA sequence: TGTGCCAGCAGTTCCCTATGGGTCAGGGGGCTACGGGAGGACACTGAAGCTTTCTTT. Protein: CASSSLWVRGLREDTEAFF.

The chain combines TRBV6-5 with TRBJ1-2; a weak D match, TRBD1 (5 bases). Germline V CDR1 and CDR2: MNHEY, SVGAGI. CDR3 length: 15 residues. Trimming shortened V by 2 bases and J by 8 bases, and 18 bases separated the two germline ends. The CDR3 sequence: CASSYGARGQGGYTF. The CDR3 nucleotides read TGTGCCAGCAGTTACGGGGCGCGGGGTCAGGGAGGCTACACCTTC.

The chain joins TRBV10-1 to TRBJ2-3; D possibly corresponds to TRBD2 (6 bases). V shed 1 base and J shed 6 bases, with 14 bases lying between them. The germline gives CDR1 WNHNN, CDR2 SYGVQD (reference sequence). The CDR3 runs to 15 residues. CDR3 DNA: TGCGCCAGCAGTGAGTTGCGGGGCATGTTCGATACGCAGTATTTT. Residues: CASSELRGMFDTQYF.

J is TRBJ2-3 and V is TRBV7-9, with D maybe TRBD2 (6 bases). The CDR3 consists of 17 residues. V was trimmed by 2 bases and J by 4 bases, leaving 19 bases between them. In germline, CDR1 is SEHNR, CDR2 FQNEAQ (reference sequence). CDR3 sequence: CASSLNPGDQISDTQYF. The CDR3, as DNA: TGTGCCAGCAGCTTAAACCCGGGGGACCAAATTTCAGATACGCAGTATTTT.

This clone came up once. The chain recombines TRBV27 with TRBJ1-5; perhaps TRBD1 as D (5 bases). Trimming removed 3 bases at V and 3 bases at J, with 12 bases between. CDR1 and CDR2 (germline): MNHEY, SMNVEV (reference sequence). The CDR3 runs 15 residues. The CDR3 protein is CASSFYRGDNQPQHF. The CDR3 region has the DNA TGTGCCAGCAGTTTCTATAGAGGGGACAATCAGCCCCAGCATTTT.

This clone was counted a few times. The CDR3 is CASSPGGAGELFF. The CDR3 coding sequence is TGTGCCAGCAGCCCTGGGGGCGCCGGGGAGCTGTTTTTT. V and J are TRBV7-9 and TRBJ2-2, with D possibly being TRBD1 (6 bases). The V gene lost 5 bases and the J gene lost 6 bases, with 10 bases spanning the gap. CDR1 and CDR2 from the germline V gene are SEHNR and FQNEAQ (reference sequence). CDR3 size: 13 residues.

This chain uses TRBV27 with TRBJ1-2; D is possibly TRBD1 (6 bases). Germline V CDR1 and CDR2: MNHEY, SMNVEV (reference sequence). This CDR3 has 15 residues. V shed 3 bases and J shed 4 bases, with 15 bases lying between them. CDR3 loop: CASSFVGGEVYGYTF. The CDR3 nucleotides read TGTGCCAGCAGTTTTGTGGGGGGCGAGGTCTATGGCTACACCTTC.

For this clone: Other DNA sequences of this sample code for an identical CDR3. The V gene is TRBV4-3, the J gene TRBJ1-1; D gene uncertain. Germline loops: CDR1 LGHNA, CDR2 YSLEER. The CDR3 sequence is 13 residues long. V lost 1 base to trimming and J lost 1 base, with 4 bases between them. The CDR3 loop reads CASSQGENTEAFF. Written as DNA, the CDR3 is TGCGCCAGCAGCCAAGGTGAGAACACTGAAGCTTTCTTT.

Of note for this clone: The same CDR3 can be traced to other DNA sequences in this sample. The chain uses TRBV9 and TRBJ1-3, with D unclear. V was clipped by 4 bases and J by 1 base, with 6 bases between them. Germline V gene sequence: CDR1 SGDLS, CDR2 YYNGEE. The length of the CDR3 is 13 residues. CDR3 bases: TGTGCCAGCAGCCCAGGATCTGGAAACACCATATATTTT. Amino acids: CASSPGSGNTIYF. The complete variable domain, with remaining parts taken from reference TRBV9 and TRBJ1-3, reads DSGVTQTPKHLITATGQRVTLRCSPRSGDLSVYWYQQSLDQGLQFLIQYYNGEERAKGNILERFSAQQFPDLHSELNLSSLELGDSALYFCASSPGSGNTIYFGEGSWLTVV.

J is TRBJ2-7 and V is TRBV7-9, with D unclear. This CDR3 has 16 residues. V shed 4 bases and J shed 2 bases, with 18 bases lying between them. From germline, CDR1 is SEHNR and CDR2 FQNEAQ (reference sequence). The CDR3 nucleotides read TGTGCCAGCAGCTCGACCCGCGAGTTAAGTACCTACGAGCAGTACTTC. It yields the protein CASSSTRELSTYEQYF. The whole variable domain, filled in from reference TRBV7-9 and TRBJ2-7, reads DTGVSQNPRHKITKRGQNVTFRCDPISEHNRLYWYRQTLGQGPEFLTYFQNEAQLEKSRLLSDRFSAERPKGSFSTLEIQRTEQGDSAMYLCASSSTRELSTYEQYFGPGTRLTVT.

The CDR3 is CAGGGPSNQPQHF. CDR3 bases: TGTGCCGGAGGAGGCCCTAGCAATCAGCCCCAGCATTTT. V and J are TRBV7-9 and TRBJ1-5, with no clear D. Between the trimmed V and J ends, which lost 11 bases and 0 bases, there was a span of 11 bases. CDR3 length: 13 amino acids. The germline CDR1 and CDR2 sequences are SEHNR and FQNEAQ (reference sequence).

The gene calls are TRBV4-1 and TRBJ2-1, with D uncertain. The CDR3 is made up of 14 amino acids. Per the germline V gene, CDR1 is MGHRA and CDR2 is YSYEKL. The ends were cut back, 1 base at V and 4 bases at J, with 8 bases in the middle. The CDR3 here is CASSQVVGYNEQFF. DNA of the CDR3: TGCGCCAGCAGCCAAGTTGTGGGTTACAATGAGCAGTTCTTC.

The gene calls are TRBV6-4 and TRBJ2-2, with D possibly matching TRBD2 (5 bases). Germline V gene data show CDR1 as MRHNA and CDR2 as SNTAGT. V gave up 3 bases and J gave up 0 bases, with 11 bases separating them. This CDR3 comprises 16 residues. The CDR3 nucleotides are TGTGCCAGCAGTGAGAACGGACTTACGAACACCGGGGAGCTGTTTTTT. Encoded protein: CASSENGLTNTGELFF.

The genes are TRBV6-5 and TRBJ2-3; tentatively, D is TRBD1 (5 bases). The germline V gene has CDR1 MNHEY and CDR2 SVGAGI. This CDR3 region has 12 residues. The V gene lost 8 bases and the J gene lost 5 bases, with 11 bases spanning the gap. The CDR3, as DNA: TGTGCCAGCGGCGCCGACAGAGATACGCAGTATTTT. Protein: CASGADRDTQYF.